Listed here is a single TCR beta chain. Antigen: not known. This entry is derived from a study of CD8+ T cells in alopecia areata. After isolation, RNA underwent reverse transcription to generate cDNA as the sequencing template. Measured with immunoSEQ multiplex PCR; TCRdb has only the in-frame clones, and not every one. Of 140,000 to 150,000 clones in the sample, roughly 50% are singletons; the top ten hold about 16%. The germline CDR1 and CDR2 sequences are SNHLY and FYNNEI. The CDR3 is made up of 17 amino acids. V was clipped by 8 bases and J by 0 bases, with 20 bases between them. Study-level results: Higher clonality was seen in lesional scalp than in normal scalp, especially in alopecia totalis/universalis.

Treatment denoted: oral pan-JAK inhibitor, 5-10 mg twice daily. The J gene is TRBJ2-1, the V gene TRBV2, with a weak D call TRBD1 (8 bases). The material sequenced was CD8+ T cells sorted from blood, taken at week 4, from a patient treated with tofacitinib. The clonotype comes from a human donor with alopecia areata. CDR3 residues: CASFTGGGLSSYNEQFF. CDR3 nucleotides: TGTGCCAGCTTTACAGGGGGGGGGCTCAGCTCCTACAATGAGCAGTTCTTC.